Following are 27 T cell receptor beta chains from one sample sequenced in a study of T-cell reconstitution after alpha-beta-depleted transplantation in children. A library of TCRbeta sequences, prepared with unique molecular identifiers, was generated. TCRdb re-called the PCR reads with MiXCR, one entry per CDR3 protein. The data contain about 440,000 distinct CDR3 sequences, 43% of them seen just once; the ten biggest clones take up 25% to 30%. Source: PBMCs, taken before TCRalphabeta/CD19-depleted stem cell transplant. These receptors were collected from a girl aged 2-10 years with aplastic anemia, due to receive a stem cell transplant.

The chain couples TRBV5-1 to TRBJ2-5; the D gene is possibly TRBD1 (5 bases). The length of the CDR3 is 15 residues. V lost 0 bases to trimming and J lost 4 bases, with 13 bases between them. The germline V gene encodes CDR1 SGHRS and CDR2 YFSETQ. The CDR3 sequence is CASSLGDQGRETQYF. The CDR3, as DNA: TGCGCCAGCAGCTTGGGGGATCAGGGAAGAGAGACCCAGTACTTC.

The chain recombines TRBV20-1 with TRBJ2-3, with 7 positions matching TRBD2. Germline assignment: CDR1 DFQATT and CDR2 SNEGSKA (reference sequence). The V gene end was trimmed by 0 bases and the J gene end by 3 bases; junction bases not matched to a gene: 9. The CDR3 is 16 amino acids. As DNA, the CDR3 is TGCAGTGCTAGAGAGGGTCGGCGGGAGTTTACAGATACGCAGTATTTT. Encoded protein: CSAREGRREFTDTQYF.

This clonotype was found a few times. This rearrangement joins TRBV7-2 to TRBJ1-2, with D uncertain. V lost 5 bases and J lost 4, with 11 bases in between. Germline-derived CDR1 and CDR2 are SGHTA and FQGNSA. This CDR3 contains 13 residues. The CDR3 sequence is CASSQGPLYGYTF. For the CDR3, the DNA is TGTGCCAGCAGCCAAGGGCCTCTCTATGGCTACACCTTC.

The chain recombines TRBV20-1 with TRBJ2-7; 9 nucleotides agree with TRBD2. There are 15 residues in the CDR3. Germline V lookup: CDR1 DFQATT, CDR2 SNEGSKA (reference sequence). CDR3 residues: CSFGTLGLAFHEQYF. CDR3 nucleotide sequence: TGCAGCTTCGGGACACTGGGACTAGCATTCCACGAGCAGTACTTC.

CDR3 nucleotides: TGCGCCAGCAGCCCGGGTGGGGGTGGCCCCTACAATGAGCAGTTCTTC. Translating it yields CASSPGGGGPYNEQFF. The chain carries TRBV5-1 and TRBJ2-1, with D perhaps given as TRBD1 or TRBD2 (5 bases each). The CDR3 is made up of 16 amino acids. Germline V gene data show CDR1 as SGHRS and CDR2 as YFSETQ. Trimming took off 4 bases at V and 2 bases at J, with 16 bases between the two ends.

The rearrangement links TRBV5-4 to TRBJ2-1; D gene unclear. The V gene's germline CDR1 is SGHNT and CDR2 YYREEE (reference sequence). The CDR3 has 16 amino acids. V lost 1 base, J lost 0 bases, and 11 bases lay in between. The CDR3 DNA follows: TGTGCCAGCAGCTTGATGGTCCCGAGCTCCTACAATGAGCAGTTCTTC. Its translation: CASSLMVPSSYNEQFF.

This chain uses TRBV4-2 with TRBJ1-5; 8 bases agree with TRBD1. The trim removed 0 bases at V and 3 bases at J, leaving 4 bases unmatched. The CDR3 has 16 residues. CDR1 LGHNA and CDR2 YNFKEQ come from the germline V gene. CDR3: CASSQDRQGFNQPQHF. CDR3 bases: TGTGCCAGCAGCCAAGATCGACAGGGGTTCAATCAGCCCCAGCATTTT.

This chain's CDR3 is CSAAWGNTGELFF. The CDR3 DNA reads TGCAGTGCTGCTTGGGGGAACACCGGGGAGCTGTTTTTT. This sequence joins TRBV20-1 and TRBJ2-2; no definite D call. In germline, CDR1 is DFQATT, CDR2 SNEGSKA (reference sequence). This CDR3 has 13 amino acids. V was pared by 5 bases and J by 1 base, with 8 bases between.

The CDR3 protein is CASRIGQENTFSNQPQHF. CDR3 nucleotide sequence: TGTGCCAGCAGAATAGGACAGGAAAACACTTTTAGCAATCAGCCCCAGCATTTT. The chain joins TRBV28 to TRBJ1-5; 7 positions match TRBD1. Unmatched junction bases numbered 14, after V lost 6 bases and J lost 0 bases. CDR1 and CDR2 (germline): MDHEN, SYDVKM. The CDR3 contains 18 residues.

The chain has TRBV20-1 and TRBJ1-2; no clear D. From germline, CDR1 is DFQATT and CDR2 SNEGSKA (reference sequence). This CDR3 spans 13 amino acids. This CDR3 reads CSLLGEENYGYTF. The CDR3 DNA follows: TGCAGCCTCCTCGGGGAAGAGAACTATGGCTACACCTTC.

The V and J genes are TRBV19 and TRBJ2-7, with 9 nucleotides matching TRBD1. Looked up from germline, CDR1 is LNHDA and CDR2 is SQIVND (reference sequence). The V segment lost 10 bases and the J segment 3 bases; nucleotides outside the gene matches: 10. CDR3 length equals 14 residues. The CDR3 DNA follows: TGTGCCAATACTGGACAGGGGTACTTCTACGAGCAGTACTTC. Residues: CANTGQGYFYEQYF.

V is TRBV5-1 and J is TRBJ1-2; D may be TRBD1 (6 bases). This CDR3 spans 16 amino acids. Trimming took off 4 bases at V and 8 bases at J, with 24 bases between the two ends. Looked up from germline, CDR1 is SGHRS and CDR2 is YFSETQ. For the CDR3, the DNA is TGCGCCAGCAGCCCCGGAGAGTACAGGGCCCGAGGGGGCTACACCTTC. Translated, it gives CASSPGEYRARGGYTF.

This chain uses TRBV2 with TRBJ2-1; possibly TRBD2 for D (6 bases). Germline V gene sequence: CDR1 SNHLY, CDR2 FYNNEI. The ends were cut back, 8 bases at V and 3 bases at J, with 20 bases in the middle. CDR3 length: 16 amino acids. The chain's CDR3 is CASGGSGLKVYNEQFF. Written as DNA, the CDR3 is TGTGCCAGCGGGGGGTCAGGGCTAAAGGTCTACAATGAGCAGTTCTTC.

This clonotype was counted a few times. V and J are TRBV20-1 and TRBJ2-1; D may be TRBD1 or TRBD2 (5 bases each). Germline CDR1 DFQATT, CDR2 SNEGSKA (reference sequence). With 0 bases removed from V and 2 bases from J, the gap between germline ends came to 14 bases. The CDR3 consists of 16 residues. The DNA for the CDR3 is TGCAGTGCTAGAGATGGGGGAGCTGGTGCCTACAATGAGCAGTTCTTC. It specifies CSARDGGAGAYNEQFF.

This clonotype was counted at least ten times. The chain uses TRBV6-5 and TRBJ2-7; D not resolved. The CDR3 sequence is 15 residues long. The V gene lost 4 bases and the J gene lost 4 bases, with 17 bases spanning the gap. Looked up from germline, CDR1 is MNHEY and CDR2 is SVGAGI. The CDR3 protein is CASSSGSPLMYEQYF. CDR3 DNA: TGTGCCAGCAGTTCCGGGTCCCCCCTAATGTACGAGCAGTACTTC.

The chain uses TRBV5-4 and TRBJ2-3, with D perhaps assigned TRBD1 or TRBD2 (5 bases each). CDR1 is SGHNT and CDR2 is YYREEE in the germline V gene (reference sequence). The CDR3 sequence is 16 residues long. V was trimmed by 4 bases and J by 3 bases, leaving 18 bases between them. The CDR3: CASSRRTGTKTDTQYF. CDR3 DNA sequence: TGTGCCAGCAGCAGAAGAACCGGGACGAAAACAGATACGCAGTATTTT.

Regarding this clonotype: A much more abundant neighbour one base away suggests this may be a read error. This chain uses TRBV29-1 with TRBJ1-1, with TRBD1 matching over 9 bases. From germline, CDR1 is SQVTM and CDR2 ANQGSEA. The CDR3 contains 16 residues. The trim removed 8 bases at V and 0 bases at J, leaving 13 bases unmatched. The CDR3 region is CSPRGQQGAMNTEAFF. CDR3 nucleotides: TGCAGCCCTAGGGGTCAACAGGGGGCCATGAACACTGAAGCTTTCTTT.

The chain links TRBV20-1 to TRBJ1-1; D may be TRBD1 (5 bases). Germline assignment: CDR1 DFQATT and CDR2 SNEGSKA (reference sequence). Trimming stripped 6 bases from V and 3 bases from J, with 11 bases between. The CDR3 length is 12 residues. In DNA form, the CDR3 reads TGCAGTGCCCAATCAGGGTACACTGAAGCTTTCTTT. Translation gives CSAQSGYTEAFF.

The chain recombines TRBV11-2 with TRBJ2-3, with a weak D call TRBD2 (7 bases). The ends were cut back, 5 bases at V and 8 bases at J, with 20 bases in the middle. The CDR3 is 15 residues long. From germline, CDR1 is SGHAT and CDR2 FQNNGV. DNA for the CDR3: TGTGCCAGCAGCCCTGGTAGAGGGGGGGGAGGTACGCAGTATTTT. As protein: CASSPGRGGGGTQYF.

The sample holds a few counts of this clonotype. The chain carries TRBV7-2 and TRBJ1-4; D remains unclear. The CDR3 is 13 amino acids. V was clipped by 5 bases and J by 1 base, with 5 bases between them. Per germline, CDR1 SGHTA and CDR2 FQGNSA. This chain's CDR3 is CASSPVTNEKLFF. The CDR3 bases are TGTGCCAGCAGCCCCGTAACTAATGAAAAACTGTTTTTT.

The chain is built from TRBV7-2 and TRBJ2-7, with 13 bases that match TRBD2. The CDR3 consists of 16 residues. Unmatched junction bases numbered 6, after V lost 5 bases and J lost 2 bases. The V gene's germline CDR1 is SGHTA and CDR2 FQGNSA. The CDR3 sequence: CASSARTSGGTYEQYF. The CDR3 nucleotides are TGTGCCAGCAGCGCCCGGACTAGCGGGGGAACCTACGAGCAGTACTTC.

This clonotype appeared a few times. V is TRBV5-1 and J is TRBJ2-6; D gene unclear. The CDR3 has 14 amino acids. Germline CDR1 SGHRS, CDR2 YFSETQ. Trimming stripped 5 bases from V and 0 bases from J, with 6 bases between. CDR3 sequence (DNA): TGCGCCAGCAGGGTTACCTCTGGGGCCAACGTCCTGACTTTC. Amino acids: CASRVTSGANVLTF.

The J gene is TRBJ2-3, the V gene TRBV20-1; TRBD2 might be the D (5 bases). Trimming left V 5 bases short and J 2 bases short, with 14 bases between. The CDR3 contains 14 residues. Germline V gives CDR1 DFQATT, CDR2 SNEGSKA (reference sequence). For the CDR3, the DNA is TGCAGTGCTGTTGAGGACTTCATCACAGATACGCAGTATTTT. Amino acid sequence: CSAVEDFITDTQYF.

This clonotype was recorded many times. This CDR3 is CASSWNWGNDYGYTF. The CDR3 nucleotides read TGTGCCAGCAGCTGGAATTGGGGGAATGACTATGGCTACACCTTC. The V gene is TRBV5-5, the J gene TRBJ1-2; a possible D gene is TRBD1 (5 bases). Per the germline V gene, CDR1 is SGHKS and CDR2 is YYEKEE (reference sequence). The V end was cut by 3 bases, the J end by 3 bases, with 15 bases between. CDR3 length: 15 residues.

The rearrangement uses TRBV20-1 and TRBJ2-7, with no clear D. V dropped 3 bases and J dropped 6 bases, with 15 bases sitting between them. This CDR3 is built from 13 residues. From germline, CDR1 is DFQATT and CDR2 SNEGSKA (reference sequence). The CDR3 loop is CSASSRIGSEQYF. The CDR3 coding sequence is TGCAGTGCTAGTAGCCGGATTGGAAGCGAGCAGTACTTC.

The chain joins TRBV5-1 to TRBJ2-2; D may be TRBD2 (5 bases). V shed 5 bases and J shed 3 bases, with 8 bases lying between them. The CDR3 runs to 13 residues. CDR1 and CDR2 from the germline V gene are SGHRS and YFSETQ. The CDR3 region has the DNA TGCGCCAGCAGGATTAGCGACACCGGGGAGCTGTTTTTT. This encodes CASRISDTGELFF.

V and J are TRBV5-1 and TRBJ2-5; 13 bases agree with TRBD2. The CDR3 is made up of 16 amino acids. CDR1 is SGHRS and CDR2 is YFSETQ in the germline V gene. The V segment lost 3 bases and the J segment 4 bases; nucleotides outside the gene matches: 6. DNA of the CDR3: TGCGCCAGCAGCTCCCCGGGACTAGCGGGGCTAGAGACCCAGTACTTC. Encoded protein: CASSSPGLAGLETQYF.